These T cell receptor beta chains were read from a single sample in a study of regulatory T cells in long-lasting Graves disease. TCRdb recomputed calls from the multiplex PCR reads with MiXCR, one row per CDR3 protein. Here the sample spans 400,000 to 450,000 distinct CDR3 sequences, roughly a quarter being singletons. The input for sequencing was peripheral blood mononuclear cells (PBMCs), taken when the disease was refractory, from a patient treated with antithyroid drugs. The origin of the receptors is a female donor with Graves disease. Both conserved end residues are part of each CDR3. A D gene is named only where the DNA matches it firmly. The listing skips clone size in some rows; elsewhere it reads once, few, many or a size class.

v_call: TRBV19
d_call: .
j_call: TRBJ1-5
clone_size: .
cdr3_nt: TGTGCCAGTAGTATCCCCGGTGTGGGAGGATATCAGCCCCAGCATTTT
cdr3_aa: CASSIPGVGGYQPQHF

v_call: TRBV3-1
d_call: .
j_call: TRBJ2-2
clone_size: .
cdr3_nt: TGTGCCAGCAGCCAAGATCGTCGGCAGCTTGGCGGGGAGCTGTTTTTT
cdr3_aa: CASSQDRRQLGGELFF

v_call: TRBV12-3/TRBV12-4
d_call: .
j_call: TRBJ1-3
clone_size: many
cdr3_nt: TGTGCCAGCAGTTTCGAGGCAGGTCCCTCTGGAAACACCATATATTTT
cdr3_aa: CASSFEAGPSGNTIYF

v_call: TRBV2
d_call: .
j_call: TRBJ2-7
clone_size: .
cdr3_nt: TGTGCCAGTTCCGGGATAACCTACGAGCAGTACTTC
cdr3_aa: CASSGITYEQYF

v_call: TRBV30
d_call: .
j_call: TRBJ1-2
clone_size: .
cdr3_nt: TGTGCCTGGAGTGGGGTCACGACGGGCTACACCTTC
cdr3_aa: CAWSGVTTGYTF

v_call: TRBV29-1
d_call: TRBD2
j_call: TRBJ2-7
clone_size: few
cdr3_nt: TGCAGCGTAAGATTCGGGAGGCGCTATGGCTACGAGCAGTACTTC
cdr3_aa: CSVRFGRRYGYEQYF

v_call: TRBV11-1
d_call: TRBD2
j_call: TRBJ2-2
clone_size: many
cdr3_nt: TGTGCCAGCACAACGGGGAGGCGGGAGTCCCGCGGGGAGCTGTTTTTT
cdr3_aa: CASTTGRRESRGELFF

v_call: TRBV5-6
d_call: TRBD2
j_call: TRBJ2-1
clone_size: .
cdr3_nt: TGTGCCAGCAACTTCGGACTAGCGGGCCACAATGAGCAGTTCTTC
cdr3_aa: CASNFGLAGHNEQFF

v_call: TRBV28
d_call: .
j_call: TRBJ1-1
clone_size: .
cdr3_nt: TGTGCCAGCAGTTTGTATAATAATGCTTTGCCCACTGAAGCTTTCTTT
cdr3_aa: CASSLYNNALPTEAFF

v_call: TRBV19
d_call: .
j_call: TRBJ1-5
clone_size: .
cdr3_nt: TGTGCCAGTAGTGACGACAGTCCTGCGGGACGGCCCCAGCATTTT
cdr3_aa: CASSDDSPAGRPQHF

v_call: TRBV3-1
d_call: TRBD1
j_call: TRBJ2-7
clone_size: .
cdr3_nt: TGTGCCAGCAGCCAAATCCTTGGACAGGGGCCTAGCGAGCAGTACTTC
cdr3_aa: CASSQILGQGPSEQYF

v_call: TRBV10-3
d_call: TRBD2
j_call: TRBJ2-7
clone_size: few
cdr3_nt: TGTGCCATCAGTGCGGGAGGACGCTACGAGCAGTACTTC
cdr3_aa: CAISAGGRYEQYF

v_call: TRBV20-1
d_call: .
j_call: TRBJ1-2
clone_size: few
cdr3_nt: TGCAGTGAGAGACAGCCCTATGGCTACACCTTC
cdr3_aa: CSERQPYGYTF

v_call: TRBV12-3/TRBV12-4
d_call: TRBD1
j_call: TRBJ1-1
clone_size: few
cdr3_nt: TGTGCCAGCAGGATACAGGGGGCGAATCGAGCTTTCTTT
cdr3_aa: CASRIQGANRAFF

v_call: TRBV7-2
d_call: .
j_call: TRBJ2-7
clone_size: many
cdr3_nt: TGTGCCAGCAGCTTAGTTGTAGCGGCAGACTACGAGCAGTACTTC
cdr3_aa: CASSLVVAADYEQYF

v_call: TRBV12-3/TRBV12-4
d_call: .
j_call: TRBJ1-1
clone_size: .
cdr3_nt: TGTGCCAGCAGCTACACGGTTGGCGACACTGAAGCTCTCTTT
cdr3_aa: CASSYTVGDTEALF

v_call: TRBV15
d_call: TRBD1
j_call: TRBJ2-7
clone_size: many
cdr3_nt: TGTGCCACCAGCAGATCTGGACAGGGGGCCTCCTACGAGCAGTACTTC
cdr3_aa: CATSRSGQGASYEQYF

v_call: TRBV7-2
d_call: TRBD1
j_call: TRBJ1-1
clone_size: .
cdr3_nt: TGTGCCAGCAGCTTAGTAAGGACAGGGAGCTCTGAAGCTTTCTTT
cdr3_aa: CASSLVRTGSSEAFF

v_call: TRBV29-1
d_call: .
j_call: TRBJ2-5
clone_size: .
cdr3_nt: TGCAGCGTTGACTGGGGGCAAGAGACCCAGTACTTC
cdr3_aa: CSVDWGQETQYF

v_call: TRBV12-3/TRBV12-4
d_call: .
j_call: TRBJ1-1
clone_size: many
cdr3_nt: TGTGCCAGCAGCGTCAGGGAGGTTAGCACTGAAGCTTTCTTT
cdr3_aa: CASSVREVSTEAFF

v_call: TRBV6-2/TRBV6-3
d_call: .
j_call: TRBJ1-1
clone_size: many
cdr3_nt: TGTGCCAGCAGTGAAGGGGGACGGATACGCGGCACTGAAGCTTTCTTT
cdr3_aa: CASSEGGRIRGTEAFF

v_call: TRBV9
d_call: .
j_call: TRBJ1-4
clone_size: .
cdr3_nt: TGTGCCAGCAGCGTAGGAAGCCGTAATGAAAAACTGCTTTTT
cdr3_aa: CASSVGSRNEKLLF

v_call: TRBV12-3/TRBV12-4
d_call: TRBD2
j_call: TRBJ2-2
clone_size: few
cdr3_nt: TGTGCCAGCAGTTCCCTTAGCGGGAGAAACACCGGGGAGCTGTTTTTT
cdr3_aa: CASSSLSGRNTGELFF

v_call: TRBV20-1
d_call: TRBD1
j_call: TRBJ2-5
clone_size: few
cdr3_nt: TGCAGTGCTAGCGCTGGACAGGGCCAAGAGACCCAGTACTTC
cdr3_aa: CSASAGQGQETQYF

v_call: TRBV2
d_call: .
j_call: TRBJ1-4
clone_size: many
cdr3_nt: TGTGCCAGCAGTGTAAGAAGGGACGCAACTAATGAAAAACTGTTTTTT
cdr3_aa: CASSVRRDATNEKLFF

v_call: TRBV6-1
d_call: .
j_call: TRBJ2-7
clone_size: .
cdr3_nt: TGTGCCAGCAGCTCGACAGGAGGGTTCGACGAGCAGTACTTC
cdr3_aa: CASSSTGGFDEQYF

v_call: TRBV10-3
d_call: TRBD1
j_call: TRBJ1-5
clone_size: .
cdr3_nt: TGTGCCATCCAAGGGACAGGGCCCAATCAGCCCCAGCATTTT
cdr3_aa: CAIQGTGPNQPQHF

v_call: TRBV11-1
d_call: .
j_call: TRBJ2-7
clone_size: few
cdr3_nt: TGTGCCAGCAGCCCCCTAGTGAGCTCCTACGAGCAGTACTTC
cdr3_aa: CASSPLVSSYEQYF

v_call: TRBV28
d_call: .
j_call: TRBJ1-5
clone_size: many
cdr3_nt: TGTGCCAGCAGTAACCCAGGGATCATGCAGCCCCAGCATTTT
cdr3_aa: CASSNPGIMQPQHF

v_call: TRBV9
d_call: .
j_call: TRBJ2-7
clone_size: .
cdr3_nt: TGTGCCAGCAGCGTAGCGTCAGGAGGGGCTAACGAGCAGTACTTC
cdr3_aa: CASSVASGGANEQYF

v_call: TRBV6-1
d_call: .
j_call: TRBJ1-5
clone_size: .
cdr3_nt: TGTGCCAGCAGTACCCGACAGAGGAATAGCCGGCCCCAGCATTTT
cdr3_aa: CASSTRQRNSRPQHF

v_call: TRBV12-3/TRBV12-4
d_call: .
j_call: TRBJ1-3
clone_size: few
cdr3_nt: TGTGCCAGCACCCCCGGGAGCTCTGGAAACACCATATATTTT
cdr3_aa: CASTPGSSGNTIYF

v_call: TRBV3-1
d_call: .
j_call: TRBJ2-7
clone_size: .
cdr3_nt: TGTGCCAGCCCACGGGGAGAGACCTACGAGCAGTACTTC
cdr3_aa: CASPRGETYEQYF

v_call: TRBV7-2
d_call: .
j_call: TRBJ2-5
clone_size: .
cdr3_nt: TGTGCCAGCAGCTTCCCCCGGGACACCAGAGAGACCCAGTACTTC
cdr3_aa: CASSFPRDTRETQYF

v_call: TRBV12-3/TRBV12-4
d_call: TRBD2
j_call: TRBJ2-2
clone_size: few
cdr3_nt: TGTGCCAGCAGGGAGCTGCGGGGGACGAACACCGGGGAGCTGTTTTTT
cdr3_aa: CASRELRGTNTGELFF

v_call: TRBV28
d_call: .
j_call: TRBJ2-7
clone_size: .
cdr3_nt: TGTGCCAGCAAGGCCACCGGGCCGACCTACGAGCAGTACTTC
cdr3_aa: CASKATGPTYEQYF

v_call: TRBV3-1
d_call: TRBD1
j_call: TRBJ2-7
clone_size: .
cdr3_nt: TGTGCCAGCAGGAGGACAGGGGGCAAAGACGAGCAGTACTTC
cdr3_aa: CASRRTGGKDEQYF

v_call: TRBV3-1
d_call: .
j_call: TRBJ2-3
clone_size: .
cdr3_nt: TGTGCCAGCAGCCAAGATCGACACGGGAGCACAGATACGCAGTATTTT
cdr3_aa: CASSQDRHGSTDTQYF

v_call: TRBV9
d_call: .
j_call: TRBJ1-1
clone_size: .
cdr3_nt: TGTGCCAGCAGCGTAGTCGGGGGGAACACTGAAGCTTTCTTT
cdr3_aa: CASSVVGGNTEAFF

v_call: TRBV10-3
d_call: TRBD2
j_call: TRBJ2-1
clone_size: .
cdr3_nt: TGTGCCATCTCGGGACTAGCGGGGAGCTCCTACAATGAGCAGTTCTTC
cdr3_aa: CAISGLAGSSYNEQFF

v_call: TRBV20-1
d_call: TRBD2
j_call: TRBJ2-2
clone_size: .
cdr3_nt: TGCAGTGCTAGTGGACTAGCGGGAGGGAACACCGGGGAGCTGTTTTTT
cdr3_aa: CSASGLAGGNTGELFF

v_call: TRBV5-6
d_call: .
j_call: TRBJ2-2
clone_size: few
cdr3_nt: TGTGCCAGCAGCCGTTCTCTACAGGGCCATCCGAACACCGGGGAGCTGTTTTTT
cdr3_aa: CASSRSLQGHPNTGELFF

v_call: TRBV5-1
d_call: TRBD1
j_call: TRBJ2-5
clone_size: .
cdr3_nt: TGCGCCAGCAGCTTGGTAGCAGGGGGTACTAAAGAGACCCAGTACTTC
cdr3_aa: CASSLVAGGTKETQYF